What follows is one TCR beta chain and its context. Use of 60 Vbeta and 13 Jbeta primers characterized the PCR. Libraries were prepared by immunoSEQ multiplex PCR; TCRdb keeps only in-frame clonotypes and omits some of them. The data contain 200,000 or so clones, approximately 81% of them singletons. Regarding donors, all were healthy bone marrow donors. CDR1 and CDR2 (germline): SQVTM, ANQGSEA. V was clipped by 7 bases and J by 6 bases; unmatched bases: 17. There are 17 residues in the CDR3. These data come from a study of cytomegalovirus exposure and HLA in healthy donors. The receptor's source is a boy between 5 and 17 years old in good health and CMV-seronegative. Sequences were obtained from PBMCs. The V call is TRBV29-1, the J call TRBJ1-4; 10 bases are shared with TRBD1. The CDR3 spells CSECRDRGFLVDEKLFF. For the CDR3, the DNA is TGCAGCGAATGTCGGGACAGGGGTTTTTTGGTTGATGAAAAACTGTTTTTT. The complete variable domain, with remaining parts taken from reference TRBV29-1 and TRBJ1-4, reads SAVISQKPSRDICQRGTSLTIQCQVDSQVTMMFWYRQQPGQSLTLIATANQGSEATYESGFVIDKFPISRPNLTFSTLTVSNMSPEDSSIYLCSECRDRGFLVDEKLFFGSGTQLSVL.